Below are 3 T cell receptor beta chains sequenced from a single sample in a study of blood T cell repertoires in COVID-19 (dated by TCRdb to about 2020). Library prep was done by the immunoSEQ multiplex PCR assay. TCRdb holds this immuneACCESS table with in-frame rearrangements only. Some clones are missing; in checked studies, unresolved V genes explain under half, and the rest has no known cause. This sample comprises over 250,000 clones, approximately 83% of them detected only once. The ten top clones hold 13% of the sample. Source material: peripheral blood. These receptors all stem from a human donor in a cohort sampled during active COVID-19.

The chain uses TRBV19 and TRBJ2-3; 9 bases line up with TRBD1. CDR3 length equals 16 residues. CDR1 is LNHDA and CDR2 is SQIVND in the germline V gene (reference sequence). V lost 2 bases and J lost 5; bases outside the gene matches: 8. Here the CDR3 DNA reads TGTGCCAGTAGTATACCGACAGGGGGACGGAGAGATACGCAGTATTTT. Its translation: CASSIPTGGRRDTQYF.

The rearrangement joins TRBV19 to TRBJ2-1; 10 nucleotides match TRBD2. Germline lookup yields CDR1 LNHDA and CDR2 SQIVND (reference sequence). This CDR3 has 21 amino acids. V trimming: 10 bases; J trimming: 4 bases; junction bases outside the gene matches: 28. This chain's CDR3 is CATLPSHGLAGVFPLYNEQFF. In DNA form, the CDR3 reads TGTGCCACCCTACCCTCCCACGGGCTAGCGGGAGTGTTTCCCCTATACAATGAGCAGTTCTTC.

The chain combines TRBV7-9 with TRBJ1-2, with 8 bases lining up with TRBD1. Germline-derived CDR1 and CDR2 are SEHNR and FQNEAQ (reference sequence). The CDR3 spans 14 residues. V lost 5 bases, J lost 8 bases, and 10 bases stayed unmatched. CDR3 sequence reads: CASSRTAGGEGYTF. In DNA form, the CDR3 reads TGTGCCAGCAGCCGCACTGCAGGGGGCGAGGGCTACACCTTC. The full variable domain, its missing parts supplied by reference TRBV7-9 and TRBJ1-2, is DTGVSQNPRHKITKRGQNVTFRCDPISEHNRLYWYRQTLGQGPEFLTYFQNEAQLEKSRLLSDRFSAERPKGSFSTLEIQRTEQGDSAMYLCASSRTAGGEGYTFGSGTRLTVV.